The clone carrying this T cell receptor beta chain was observed a few times. The target antigen is unknown. Stem cell-like memory, regulatory, central memory and naive CD4+ cells were sorted via CD45RO/CCR7/CD25/CD127/CD95/CD27. The sample comes from a study of beta chain features in type 1 diabetes. Study results and limitations: More deletions and fewer insertions at VDJ junctions were seen in type 1 diabetes patients. Shorter TCRB CDR3s, moderately but significantly so, were found in Type 1 diabetes patients in all four CD4+ subsets. A PCR bias possibly favoring shorter templates would apply equally to patients and controls.

The CDR3 runs 16 residues. Deletions cut 1 base from V and 6 bases from J, with 17 bases between. In germline, CDR1 is SGDLS, CDR2 YYNGEE. Investigators reverse transcribed all isolated RNA, so they sequenced expressed TCRB transcripts. Profiling relied on immunoSEQ multiplex PCR, and the TCRdb table lists in-frame clones only, not all of them. The repertoire holds about 620,000 clones, with roughly a sixth as singletons. The rearrangement joins TRBV9 to TRBJ2-1; D may match TRBD1 or TRBD2 (5 bases each). The receptor's source is a young man in good health. Sequencing used naive CD4+ T cells from blood. CDR3 protein: CASSVFFGTLGNEQFF. The CDR3 bases are TGTGCCAGCAGCGTATTCTTCGGGACGTTAGGCAATGAGCAGTTCTTC.